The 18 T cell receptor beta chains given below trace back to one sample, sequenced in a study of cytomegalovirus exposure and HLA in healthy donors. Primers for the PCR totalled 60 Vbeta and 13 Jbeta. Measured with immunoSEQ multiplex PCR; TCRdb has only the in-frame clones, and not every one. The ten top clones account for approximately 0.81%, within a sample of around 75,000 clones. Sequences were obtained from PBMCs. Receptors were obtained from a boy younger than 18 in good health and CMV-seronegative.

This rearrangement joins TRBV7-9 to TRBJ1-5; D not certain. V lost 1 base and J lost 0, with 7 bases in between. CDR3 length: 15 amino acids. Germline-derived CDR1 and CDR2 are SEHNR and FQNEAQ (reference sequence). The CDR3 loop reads CASSLGADSNQPQHF. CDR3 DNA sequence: TGTGCCAGCAGCTTAGGGGCAGATAGCAATCAGCCCCAGCATTTT.

The CDR3 sequence is CATLQISYEQYF. In nucleotides, the CDR3 is TGTGCCACCCTTCAGATCTCCTACGAGCAGTACTTC. This chain uses TRBV6-1 with TRBJ2-7; D unclear. Trimming cost V 10 bases and J 0 bases, with 10 bases left between them. The CDR3 sequence is 12 residues long. Germline lookup yields CDR1 MNHNS and CDR2 SASEGT.

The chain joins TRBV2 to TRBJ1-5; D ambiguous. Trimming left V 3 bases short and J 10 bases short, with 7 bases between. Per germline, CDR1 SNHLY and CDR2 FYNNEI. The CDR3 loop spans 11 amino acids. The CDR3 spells CASSEAEPQHF. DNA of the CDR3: TGTGCCAGCAGTGAGGCCGAACCCCAGCATTTT. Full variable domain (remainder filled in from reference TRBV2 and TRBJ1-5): EPEVTQTPSHQVTQMGQEVILRCVPISNHLYFYWYRQILGQKVEFLVSFYNNEISEKSEIFDDQFSVERPDGSNFTLKIRSTKLEDSAMYFCASSEAEPQHFGDGTRLSIL.

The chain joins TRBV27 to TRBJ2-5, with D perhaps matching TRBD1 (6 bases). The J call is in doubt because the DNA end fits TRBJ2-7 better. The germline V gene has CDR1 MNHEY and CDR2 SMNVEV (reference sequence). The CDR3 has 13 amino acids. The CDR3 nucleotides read TGTGCCAGCAGTGGTACAGGGACCTACGAGCAGTACTTC. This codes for CASSGTGTYEQYF.

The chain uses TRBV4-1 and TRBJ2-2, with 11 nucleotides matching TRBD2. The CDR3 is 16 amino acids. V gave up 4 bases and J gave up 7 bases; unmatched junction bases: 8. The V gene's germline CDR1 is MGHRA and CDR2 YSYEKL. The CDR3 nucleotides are TGCGCCAGCAGCCGACCACTAGCGGGAGCGCACGGGGAGCTGTTTTTT. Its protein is CASSRPLAGAHGELFF.

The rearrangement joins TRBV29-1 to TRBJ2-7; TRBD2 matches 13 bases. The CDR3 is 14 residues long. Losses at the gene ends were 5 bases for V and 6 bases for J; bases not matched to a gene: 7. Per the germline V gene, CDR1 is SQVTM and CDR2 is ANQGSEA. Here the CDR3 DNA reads TGCAGCGTTCGAACTAGCGGGAGGGCGAGCGAGCAGTACTTC. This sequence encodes CSVRTSGRASEQYF.

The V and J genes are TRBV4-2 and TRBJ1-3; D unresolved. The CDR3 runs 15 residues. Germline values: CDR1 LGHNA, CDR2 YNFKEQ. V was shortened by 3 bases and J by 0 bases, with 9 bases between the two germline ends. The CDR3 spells CASSQGRDSGNTIYF. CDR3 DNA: TGTGCCAGCAGCCAGGGCCGAGACTCTGGAAACACCATATATTTT.

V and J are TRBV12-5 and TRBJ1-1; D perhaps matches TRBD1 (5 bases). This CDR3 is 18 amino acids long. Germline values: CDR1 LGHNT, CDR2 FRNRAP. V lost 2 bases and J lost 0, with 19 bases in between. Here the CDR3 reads CASGLRGREETMNTEAFF. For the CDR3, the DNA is TGTGCTAGTGGTTTGAGGGGTCGAGAGGAAACTATGAACACTGAAGCTTTCTTT.

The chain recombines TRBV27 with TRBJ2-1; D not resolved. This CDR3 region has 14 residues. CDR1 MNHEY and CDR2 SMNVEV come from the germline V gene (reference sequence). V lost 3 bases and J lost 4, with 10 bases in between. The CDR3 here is CASSFGPWYNEQFF. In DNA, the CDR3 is TGTGCCAGCAGTTTTGGGCCCTGGTACAATGAGCAGTTCTTC.

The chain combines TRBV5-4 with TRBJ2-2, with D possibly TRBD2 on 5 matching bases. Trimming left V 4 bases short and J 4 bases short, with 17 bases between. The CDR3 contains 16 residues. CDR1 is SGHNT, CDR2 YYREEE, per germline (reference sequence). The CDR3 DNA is TGTGCCAGCAGCCCCGAGGGAAGCGGCGTCACCGGGGAGCTGTTTTTT. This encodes CASSPEGSGVTGELFF. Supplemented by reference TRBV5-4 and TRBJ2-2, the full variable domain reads ETGVTQSPTHLIKTRGQQVTLRCSSQSGHNTVSWYQQALGQGPQFIFQYYREEENGRGNFPPRFSGLQFPNYSSELNVNALELDDSALYLCASSPEGSGVTGELFFGEGSRLTVL.

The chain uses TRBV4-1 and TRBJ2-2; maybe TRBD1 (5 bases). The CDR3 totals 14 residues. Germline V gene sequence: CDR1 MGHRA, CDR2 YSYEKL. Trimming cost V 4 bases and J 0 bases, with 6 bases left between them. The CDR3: CASSRTTNTGELFF. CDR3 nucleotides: TGCGCCAGCAGCCGGACAACGAACACCGGGGAGCTGTTTTTT.

The CDR3 sequence is CSVADRVVTEAFF. CDR3 DNA: TGCAGCGTTGCGGACAGGGTTGTCACTGAAGCTTTCTTT. The rearrangement uses TRBV29-1 and TRBJ1-1, with 8 bases fitting TRBD1. Germline V lookup: CDR1 SQVTM, CDR2 ANQGSEA. J gave up 4 bases and V 4 bases, and 5 bases lay outside the gene matches. The CDR3 contains 13 residues.

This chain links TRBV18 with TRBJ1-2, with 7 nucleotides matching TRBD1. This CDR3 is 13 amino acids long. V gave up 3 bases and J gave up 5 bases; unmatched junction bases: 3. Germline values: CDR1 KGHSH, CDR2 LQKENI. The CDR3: CASSPGTDYGYTF. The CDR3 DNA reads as TGTGCCAGCTCACCTGGGACAGATTATGGCTACACCTTC. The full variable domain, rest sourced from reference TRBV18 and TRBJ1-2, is NAGVMQNPRHLVRRRGQEARLRCSPMKGHSHVYWYRQLPEEGLKFMVYLQKENIIDESGMPKERFSAEFPKEGPSILRIQQVVRGDSAAYFCASSPGTDYGYTFGSGTRLTVV.

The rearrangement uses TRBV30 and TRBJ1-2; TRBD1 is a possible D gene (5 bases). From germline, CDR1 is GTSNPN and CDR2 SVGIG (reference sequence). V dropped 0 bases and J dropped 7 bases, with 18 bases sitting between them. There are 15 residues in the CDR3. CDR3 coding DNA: TGTGCCTGGAGTGTCCCACGGGGGTTCTCGGTTGGCTACACCTTC. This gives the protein CAWSVPRGFSVGYTF.

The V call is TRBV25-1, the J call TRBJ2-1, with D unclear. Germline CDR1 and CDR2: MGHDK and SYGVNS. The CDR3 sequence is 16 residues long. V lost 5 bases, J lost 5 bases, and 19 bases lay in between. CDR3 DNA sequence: TGTGCCAGCAGTTCCCATAGCACTTATTCCCACAATGAGCAGTTCTTC. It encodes CASSSHSTYSHNEQFF. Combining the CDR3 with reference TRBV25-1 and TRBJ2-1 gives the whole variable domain EADIYQTPRYLVIGTGKKITLECSQTMGHDKMYWYQQDPGMELHLIHYSYGVNSTEKGDLSSESTVSRIRTEHFPLTLESARPSHTSQYLCASSSHSTYSHNEQFFGPGTRLTVL.

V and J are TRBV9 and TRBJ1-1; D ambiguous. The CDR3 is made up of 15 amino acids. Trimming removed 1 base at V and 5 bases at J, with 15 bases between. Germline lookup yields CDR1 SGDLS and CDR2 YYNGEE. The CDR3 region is CASSVTGMVGTEAFF. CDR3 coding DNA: TGTGCCAGCAGCGTAACCGGTATGGTCGGGACTGAAGCTTTCTTT.

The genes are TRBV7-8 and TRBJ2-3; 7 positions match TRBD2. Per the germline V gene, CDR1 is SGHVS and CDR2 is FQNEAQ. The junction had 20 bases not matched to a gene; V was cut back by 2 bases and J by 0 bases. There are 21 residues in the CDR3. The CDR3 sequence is CASSLLSLRREHHSSTDTQYF. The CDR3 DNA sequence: TGTGCCAGCAGCTTATTGTCTCTCCGGCGGGAGCACCACTCTAGCACAGATACGCAGTATTTT. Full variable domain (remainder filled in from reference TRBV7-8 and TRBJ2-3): GAGVSQSPRYKVAKRGQDVALRCDPISGHVSLFWYQQALGQGPEFLTYFQNEAQLDKSGLPSDRFFAERPEGSVSTLKIQRTQQEDSAVYLCASSLLSLRREHHSSTDTQYFGPGTRLTVL.

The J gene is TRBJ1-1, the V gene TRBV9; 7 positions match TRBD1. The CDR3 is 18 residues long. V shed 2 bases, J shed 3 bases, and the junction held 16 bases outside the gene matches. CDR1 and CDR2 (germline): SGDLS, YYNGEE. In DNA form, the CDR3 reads TGTGCCAGCAGCGTGTGGAGGGAGCTAGGGGGCGAGGACACTGAAGCTTTCTTT. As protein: CASSVWRELGGEDTEAFF.